This entry lists 24 T cell receptor beta chains sequenced from one sample in a study of OX40 agonist ivuxolimab in advanced cancers. Produced via immunoSEQ multiplex PCR; TCRdb's table is partial and in-frame only. The data contain tens of thousands of clones, approximately 86% of them singletons. Sequenced material: CD4+ or CD8+ T cells sorted from blood, taken in a trial of the OX40 agonist ivuxolimab. Every receptor here comes from an adult with an advanced solid tumor such as melanoma, head and neck, liver or kidney cancer.

Details on this clone: At the DNA level, this CDR3 is encoded by other sequences in the same sample as well. The V call is TRBV28, the J call TRBJ2-3; 9 bases are a match to TRBD2. J gave up 1 base and V 6 bases, and 5 bases lay outside the gene matches. The CDR3 has 15 residues. Germline V gene data show CDR1 as MDHEN and CDR2 as SYDVKM. The CDR3 sequence is CASRDSGSGTDTQYF. In DNA, the CDR3 is TGTGCCAGCAGAGATAGCGGGAGTGGCACAGATACGCAGTATTTT. Full variable domain (outside the CDR3, taken from reference TRBV28 and TRBJ2-3): DVKVTQSSRYLVKRTGEKVFLECVQDMDHENMFWYRQDPGLGLRLIYFSYDVKMKEKGDIPEGYSVSREKKERFSLILESASTNQTSMYLCASRDSGSGTDTQYFGPGTRLTVL.

This clone came up a few times. The chain has TRBV18 and TRBJ2-7, with D maybe TRBD2 (6 bases). This CDR3 has 14 residues. Trimming took 3 bases from V and 3 from J, leaving 12 bases between them. The germline CDR1 and CDR2 sequences are KGHSH and LQKENI. The CDR3 here is CASSPPTRYYEQYF. The CDR3 coding sequence is TGTGCCAGCTCACCCCCGACTAGATACTACGAGCAGTACTTC.

The CDR3 nucleotides read TGTGCCAGCACCCCCGAGGGGAGGCATGCTGGGGCTTTCTTT. Encoded protein: CASTPEGRHAGAFF. J is TRBJ1-1 and V is TRBV6-1; D might be TRBD1 (5 bases). Per the germline V gene, CDR1 is MNHNS and CDR2 is SASEGT. Trimming removed 7 bases at V and 11 bases at J, with 23 bases between. The CDR3 is made up of 14 amino acids.

The chain recombines TRBV7-2 with TRBJ2-7; 9 bases agree with TRBD2. Germline V gene sequence: CDR1 SGHTA, CDR2 FQGNSA. The V and J ends lost 5 bases and 6 bases, in that order; junction bases with no gene match: 8. This CDR3 has 14 amino acids. The CDR3 is CASSRASGNLEQYF. CDR3 bases: TGTGCCAGCAGCCGAGCTAGCGGGAATCTCGAGCAGTACTTC. The full variable domain, completed using reference TRBV7-2 and TRBJ2-7, is GAGVSQSPSNKVTEKGKDVELRCDPISGHTALYWYRQSLGQGLEFLIYFQGNSAPDKSGLPSDRFSAERTGGSVSTLTIQRTQQEDSAVYLCASSRASGNLEQYFGPGTRLTVT.

This clone has only one observation. The chain is built from TRBV7-3 and TRBJ2-1; 8 bases are a match to TRBD2. The germline CDR1 and CDR2 sequences are SGHTA and FQGTGA. The CDR3 totals 16 residues. The V segment lost 5 bases and the J segment 3 bases; nucleotides outside the gene matches: 9. In nucleotides, the CDR3 is TGTGCCAGCAGCCCCATTCTGAGCGGGAGCTACAATGAGCAGTTCTTC. It encodes CASSPILSGSYNEQFF.

The V and J genes are TRBV7-8 and TRBJ1-2, with TRBD1 as a possible D gene (6 bases). This CDR3 region has 14 residues. Trimming stripped 5 bases from V and 8 bases from J, with 18 bases between. Germline CDR1 reads SGHVS; CDR2 reads FQNEAQ. In nucleotides, the CDR3 is TGTGCCAGCAGCCCAATACAGGGTTTAGGAGGCTACACCTTC. Protein sequence: CASSPIQGLGGYTF.

This clone was seen only once. The chain carries TRBV5-1 and TRBJ2-3; no firm D call. There are 13 residues in the CDR3. V was clipped by 2 bases and J by 2 bases, with 6 bases between them. Germline loops: CDR1 SGHRS, CDR2 YFSETQ. This chain's CDR3 is CASSFQDTDTQYF. For the CDR3, the DNA is TGCGCCAGCAGCTTCCAGGACACAGATACGCAGTATTTT.

This clone was detected only once. The chain employs TRBV6-1 and TRBJ2-7; 9 bases match TRBD1. With V trimmed by 2 bases and J by 3 bases, 5 bases remained unmatched. Per germline, CDR1 MNHNS and CDR2 SASEGT. The CDR3 has 15 amino acids. This chain's CDR3 is CASSEPTGQGYEQYF. DNA for the CDR3: TGTGCCAGCAGTGAACCTACGGGACAGGGCTACGAGCAGTACTTC.

This clone showed up just a few times. The chain has TRBV4-1 and TRBJ1-1; maybe TRBD1 (5 bases). Germline-derived CDR1 and CDR2 are MGHRA and YSYEKL. The CDR3 sequence is 13 residues long. The V end was cut by 5 bases, the J end by 0 bases, with 7 bases between. The CDR3 coding sequence is TGCGCCAGCAGCTACAGGATGAACACTGAAGCTTTCTTT. This sequence encodes CASSYRMNTEAFF.

The chain has TRBV6-1 and TRBJ2-3; TRBD1 agrees at 8 bases. V shed 6 bases and J 5 bases; nucleotides not matched to a gene: 7. Germline-derived CDR1 and CDR2 are MNHNS and SASEGT. The CDR3 consists of 14 residues. This CDR3 is CASSRQGLVDTQYF. CDR3 bases: TGTGCCAGCAGCCGACAGGGGTTGGTAGATACGCAGTATTTT.

V gene TRBV30 combines with J gene TRBJ2-7; D gene unclear. Germline lookup yields CDR1 GTSNPN and CDR2 SVGIG (reference sequence). This CDR3 region has 11 residues. V lost 5 bases, J lost 2 bases, and 7 bases lay in between. CDR3 protein: CAWRQAYEQYF. The CDR3 nucleotides read TGTGCCTGGCGACAAGCCTACGAGCAGTACTTC.

The chain has TRBV7-9 and TRBJ2-2; no reliable D call. CDR1 and CDR2 (germline): SEHNR, FQNEAQ (reference sequence). V was cut by 3 bases and J by 7 bases, with 6 bases left in between. The CDR3 has 12 residues. CDR3: CASSFSGGELFF. The CDR3 DNA is TGTGCCAGCAGCTTTTCAGGCGGGGAGCTGTTTTTT.

V usage is TRBV4-2 and J usage is TRBJ1-2; D is perhaps TRBD1 (5 bases). CDR3 length: 16 amino acids. V gave up 0 bases and J gave up 6 bases, with 17 bases separating them. Per the germline V gene, CDR1 is LGHNA and CDR2 is YNFKEQ. DNA for the CDR3: TGTGCCAGCAGCCAAGATCAGGGCGTACTCGGGCATGGCTACACCTTC. It translates to CASSQDQGVLGHGYTF.

This rearrangement joins TRBV2 to TRBJ1-1; the match to TRBD1 covers 8 bases. The CDR3 has 12 amino acids. After removal of 4 bases from V and 10 bases from J, the junction contained 5 bases not matched to a gene. From germline, CDR1 is SNHLY and CDR2 FYNNEI. CDR3 amino acids: CASSVQGVGAFF. DNA of the CDR3: TGTGCCAGCAGTGTACAGGGGGTTGGAGCTTTCTTT.

V is TRBV28 and J is TRBJ1-1; D call uncertain. Trimming took 2 bases from V and 0 from J, leaving 7 bases between them. Germline values: CDR1 MDHEN, CDR2 SYDVKM. The CDR3 runs 14 residues. CDR3 DNA sequence: TGTGCCAGCAGTTTAGTTAACGTGAACACTGAAGCTTTCTTT. This gives the protein CASSLVNVNTEAFF. Together with reference TRBV28 and TRBJ1-1, the CDR3 gives the full variable domain: DVKVTQSSRYLVKRTGEKVFLECVQDMDHENMFWYRQDPGLGLRLIYFSYDVKMKEKGDIPEGYSVSREKKERFSLILESASTNQTSMYLCASSLVNVNTEAFFGQGTRLTVV.

The chain couples TRBV27 to TRBJ2-2; 14 bases fit TRBD2. The CDR3 is 18 amino acids. CDR1 and CDR2 (germline): MNHEY, SMNVEV (reference sequence). V dropped 5 bases and J dropped 5; count of bases not matched to a gene: 10. CDR3 region: CASSPFGLAGGRTGELFF. CDR3 nucleotide sequence: TGTGCCAGCAGTCCCTTTGGACTAGCGGGAGGTAGAACCGGGGAGCTGTTTTTT.

The chain links TRBV7-9 to TRBJ1-1; D remains ambiguous. The germline V gene encodes CDR1 SEHNR and CDR2 FQNEAQ (reference sequence). The CDR3 extends over 13 amino acids. V was shortened by 5 bases and J by 0 bases, with 7 bases between the two germline ends. CDR3 coding DNA: TGTGCCAGCAGCGCTAGAATGAACACTGAAGCTTTCTTT. It specifies CASSARMNTEAFF. Supplemented by reference TRBV7-9 and TRBJ1-1, the full variable domain reads DTGVSQNPRHKITKRGQNVTFRCDPISEHNRLYWYRQTLGQGPEFLTYFQNEAQLEKSRLLSDRFSAERPKGSFSTLEIQRTEQGDSAMYLCASSARMNTEAFFGQGTRLTVV.

This rearrangement joins TRBV7-3 to TRBJ2-2; D is possibly TRBD2 (6 bases). This CDR3 is built from 16 residues. The germline V and J ends were trimmed by 5 bases and 1 base, with 14 bases remaining between them. Germline CDR1 and CDR2: SGHTA and FQGTGA. For the CDR3, the DNA is TGTGCCAGCAGCCGTTTCTTTAGCGGGAACACCGGGGAGCTGTTTTTT. Its protein product is CASSRFFSGNTGELFF.

The J gene is TRBJ2-7, the V gene TRBV7-6; the match to TRBD1 covers 8 bases. This CDR3 comprises 16 residues. Germline CDR1 is SGHVS and CDR2 is FNYEAQ. The V segment lost 5 bases and the J segment 1 base; nucleotides outside the gene matches: 10. CDR3: CASSPGPGQVSYEQYF. The CDR3 bases are TGTGCCAGCAGCCCCGGGCCGGGACAGGTATCCTACGAGCAGTACTTC.

The genes are TRBV29-1 and TRBJ2-3; perhaps TRBD2 as D (6 bases). Trimming stripped 5 bases from V and 0 bases from J, with 18 bases between. Germline values: CDR1 SQVTM, CDR2 ANQGSEA. The CDR3 has 16 residues. CDR3 sequence: CSVPSFTSLSTDTQYF. The DNA of the CDR3 is TGCAGCGTTCCCAGCTTTACTAGCTTGAGCACAGATACGCAGTATTTT.

Turning to this clone: Other DNA sequences in the sample encode the same CDR3. The genes are TRBV5-4 and TRBJ2-3; 8 bases agree with TRBD2. Trimming took 4 bases from V and 0 from J; bases not matched to a gene: 1. Germline V gene lookup returns CDR1 SGHNT and CDR2 YYREEE (reference sequence). The CDR3 spans 14 residues. The CDR3 region is CASSPSGSTDTQYF. The DNA for the CDR3 is TGTGCCAGCAGCCCTAGCGGGAGCACAGATACGCAGTATTTT.

The genes are TRBV19 and TRBJ2-2, with 8 bases identical to TRBD1. The ends lost 5 bases at V and 1 base at J; junction bases unmatched: 3. The germline gives CDR1 LNHDA, CDR2 SQIVND (reference sequence). The CDR3 is 15 amino acids. CDR3 in DNA: TGTGCCAGTAGTCCCGGGACAGGGAACACCGGGGAGCTGTTTTTT. Translation gives CASSPGTGNTGELFF.

The chain couples TRBV18 to TRBJ1-1, with 7 bases aligning to TRBD1. Per germline, CDR1 KGHSH and CDR2 LQKENI. The CDR3 is 16 residues long. The junction had 4 bases not matched to a gene; V was cut back by 0 bases and J by 0 bases. CDR3 sequence: CASSPPGQVMNTEAFF. In nucleotides, the CDR3 is TGTGCCAGCTCACCACCTGGACAGGTAATGAACACTGAAGCTTTCTTT.

This clone was detected once. J is TRBJ2-1 and V is TRBV5-1, with a tentative D call TRBD2 (5 bases). Trimming pared 2 bases from V and 5 bases from J, leaving 11 bases between. The CDR3 has 14 residues. Germline V gene lookup returns CDR1 SGHRS and CDR2 YFSETQ. CDR3 coding DNA: TGCGCCAGCAGCTTAGGGAGCGAGGACAATGAGCAGTTCTTC. Its protein is CASSLGSEDNEQFF.